The present entry profiles one T cell receptor (beta chain) with its context. The read stops 3 residues short of the end of the CDR3; the missing end is completed from the germline J gene. This entry comes from a study of T cells in women clearing cervical HPV infection. Sequencing used immunoSEQ multiplex PCR; TCRdb keeps in-frame clones, though not all of them. Listed are 25,000 to 35,000 clones; around 8% falls within the top ten. V lost 5 bases, J lost 5 bases, and 4 bases lay in between. Germline CDR1 and CDR2: MNHEY and SVGEGT. The CDR3 extends over 11 amino acids. The J gene is TRBJ1-5, the V gene TRBV6-2 or TRBV6-3; D call uncertain. The sample consisted of blood buffy coat. This TCR was sampled from a woman aged 18 to 75 with a cervical HPV16 infection that either progressed to CIN3+ or cleared (not recorded which). The sequenced CDR3 bases are TGTGCCAGCAGTCCCGATCAGCCC. This gives the protein CASSPDQP. The entire CDR3 protein reads CASSPDQPQHF.